This TCR beta chain derives from a study of blood T cells in healthy people across ages. Together with a sample-barcoded 5' primer, a J-beta primer mix was included in a second PCR lasting about 7 to 11 cycles. Each TCR beta cDNA got a 12-nucleotide random molecular identifier. One entry per CDR3 protein, called by TCRdb with MiXCR from the 5' RACE reads. The sample carries around 800,000 distinct CDR3 sequences, 62% recorded once. The CDR3 loop spans 13 amino acids. Germline trimming cut 10 bases from V and 3 bases from J; bases unmatched to any gene: 5. Per germline, CDR1 ENHRY and CDR2 SYGVKD. Details on this clonotype: Its antigen is unidentified.

Study results and caveats: Because sorting was not performed, PBMCs prevented conclusive naive versus antigen-experienced comparison.

This clonotype was obtained from a man between 25 and 39 years old in good health. Sequences were obtained from blood. The chain is built from TRBV10-3 and TRBJ2-1; TRBD1 matches at 8 bases. The CDR3 spells CATLGQDYNEQFF. CDR3 sequence (DNA): TGTGCCACCCTGGGACAGGACTACAATGAGCAGTTCTTC.